This TCR beta chain derives from a study of spatial heterogeneity in lung cancer (dated by TCRdb to about 2019). The study in broad terms: The donors were some 72 patients from the lung TRACERx cohort who had early-stage, untreated non-small cell lung cancer. Follow-up PBMC samples were sequenced whenever available, and the median time to follow-up was 2 to 3 years after resection. More beta-chain than alpha-chain transcripts were consistently detected, likely reflecting higher beta-chain transcript abundance. In the raw uncorrected reads, each unique combination of TCR and UMI appeared on average more than ten times. TCR alpha and beta repertoires were quantitatively compared across multiple tumor regions, matched nontumor lung and blood in non-small cell lung cancer. The study linked features of the TCR repertoire to counts of nonsynonymous mutations, which were determined by whole-exome sequencing of tumor tissue. At surgery, both alpha and beta chains were TCR-sequenced in roughly 230 tumor regions, roughly 64 matched nontumor lung samples and a few dozen PBMC samples.

Sample time point, as interpreted from the label and publication: blood at routine non-recurrence follow-up after resection. TCR sequencing used whole RNA extracted from tumor and nontumor lung tissue, or from cryopreserved PBMC samples, without cell sorting. Patients were selected for TCR sequencing only if sufficient RNA was available from at least two tumor regions. The V end loses 5 bases and the J end loses 7 bases, and a stretch of 7 bases separates them. CDR1 and CDR2, looked up from the germline V gene, are SGHTA and FQGNSA. The CDR3, from cysteine to phenylalanine, totals 11 residues. The entry retains the CDR3 DNA only, 33 bases that are in frame from base 1. Overall study results and their limits: Only 14 patients were included in comparisons of baseline and follow-up blood repertoires. Ubiquitous expanded tumor TCRs were found in blood more often at tumor resection than at routine follow-up. Confirming at a functional level the hypothesis that regional TCRs recognize regional mutations was considered to require additional single-cell paired TCR alpha and beta sequencing.

Preparation of the library involved 5' RACE. Sequencing relied on a NextSeq 500. The TCR library protocol attached a unique molecular identifier to each TCR cDNA molecule to allow correction of PCR and sequencing errors. Per the source publication's procedure: TCR identification, UMI-based error correction and CDR3 extraction were all carried out with Decombinator tools. TCRs above a frequency of 2 per 1,000, corresponding to the top 1% of the tumor frequency distribution, were defined as expanded. Renyi diversity was calculated using the R vegan package after each repertoire was subsampled 100 times to 5,000 TCRs. CDR3 similarity networks were built from amino acid triplet string-kernel similarity, connecting CDR3s with pairwise similarity above 0.82. Using fastp at Q25 and MiXCR, TCRdb reprocessed the public reads and kept productive beta chains. Under each unique CDR3 protein, matching rows form one entry showing the most common genes and DNA. The V and J calls here are based on TCRdb, not the publication. The sample has tens of thousands of distinct CDR3 sequences on record, 9% to 10% of them singletons. About 20% of the sample lies in the top ten.

This clonotype has at least ten counts. No antigen is known for it. Per-base quality was not reported, and no clone a single base away is much larger than it. Sequences were derived from PBMCs, sampled at follow-up. The receptor was derived from a male donor with early-stage non-small cell lung cancer. The chain couples TRBV7-2 to TRBJ2-3; the D gene is not confidently resolved. The DNA is TGTGCCAGCAGCCCCAGGCATACGCAGTATTTT. This sequence encodes CASSPRHTQYF.